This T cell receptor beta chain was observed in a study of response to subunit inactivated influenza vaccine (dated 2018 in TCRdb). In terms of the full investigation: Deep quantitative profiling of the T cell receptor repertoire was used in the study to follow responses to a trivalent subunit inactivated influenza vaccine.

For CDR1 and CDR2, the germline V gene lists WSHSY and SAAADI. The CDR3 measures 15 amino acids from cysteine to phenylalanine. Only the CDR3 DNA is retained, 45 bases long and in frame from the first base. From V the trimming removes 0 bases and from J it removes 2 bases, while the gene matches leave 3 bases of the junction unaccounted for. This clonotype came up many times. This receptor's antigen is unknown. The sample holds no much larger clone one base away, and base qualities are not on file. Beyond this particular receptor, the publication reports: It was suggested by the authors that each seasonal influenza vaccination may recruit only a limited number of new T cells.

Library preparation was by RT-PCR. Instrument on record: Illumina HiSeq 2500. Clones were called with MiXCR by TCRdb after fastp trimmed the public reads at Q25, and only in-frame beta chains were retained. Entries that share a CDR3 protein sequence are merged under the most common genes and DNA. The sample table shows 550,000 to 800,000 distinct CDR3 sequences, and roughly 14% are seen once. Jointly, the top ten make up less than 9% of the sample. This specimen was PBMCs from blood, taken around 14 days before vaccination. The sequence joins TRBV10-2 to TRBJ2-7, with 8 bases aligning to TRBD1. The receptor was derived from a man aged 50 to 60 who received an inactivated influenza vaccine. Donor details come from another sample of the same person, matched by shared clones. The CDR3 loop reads CASSESNRGTYEQYF. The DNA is TGCGCCAGCAGTGAGTCAAACAGGGGGACCTACGAGCAGTACTTC.